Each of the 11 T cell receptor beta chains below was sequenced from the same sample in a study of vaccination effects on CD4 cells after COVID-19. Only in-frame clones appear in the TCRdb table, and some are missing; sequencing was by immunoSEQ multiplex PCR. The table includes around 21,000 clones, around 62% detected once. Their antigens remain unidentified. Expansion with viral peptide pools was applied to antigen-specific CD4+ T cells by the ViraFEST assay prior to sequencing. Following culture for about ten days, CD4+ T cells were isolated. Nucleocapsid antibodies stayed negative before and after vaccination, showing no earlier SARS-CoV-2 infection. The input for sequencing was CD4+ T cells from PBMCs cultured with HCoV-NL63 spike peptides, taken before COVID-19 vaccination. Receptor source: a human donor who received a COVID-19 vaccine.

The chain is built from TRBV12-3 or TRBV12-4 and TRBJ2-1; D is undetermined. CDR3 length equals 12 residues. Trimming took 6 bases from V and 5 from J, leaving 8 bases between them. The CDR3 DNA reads TGTGCCAGCAGAGAATGGGACAATGAGCAGTTCTTC. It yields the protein CASREWDNEQFF.

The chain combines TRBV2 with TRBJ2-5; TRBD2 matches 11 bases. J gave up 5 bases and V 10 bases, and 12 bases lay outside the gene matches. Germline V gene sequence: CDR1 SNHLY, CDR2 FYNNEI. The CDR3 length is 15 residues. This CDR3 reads CATSSGTSGLETQYF. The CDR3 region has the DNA TGTGCCACCTCTTCCGGGACTAGCGGTTTGGAGACCCAGTACTTC. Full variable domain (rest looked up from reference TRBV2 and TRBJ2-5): EPEVTQTPSHQVTQMGQEVILRCVPISNHLYFYWYRQILGQKVEFLVSFYNNEISEKSEIFDDQFSVERPDGSNFTLKIRSTKLEDSAMYFCATSSGTSGLETQYFGPGTRLLVL.

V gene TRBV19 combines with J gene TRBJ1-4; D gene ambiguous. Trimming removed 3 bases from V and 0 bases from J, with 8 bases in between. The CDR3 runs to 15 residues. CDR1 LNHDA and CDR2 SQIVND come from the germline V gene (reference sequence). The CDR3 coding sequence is TGTGCCAGTAGTATCCTGGGGTCAACTAATGAAAAACTGTTTTTT. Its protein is CASSILGSTNEKLFF. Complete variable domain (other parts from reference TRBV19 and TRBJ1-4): DGGITQSPKYLFRKEGQNVTLSCEQNLNHDAMYWYRQDPGQGLRLIYYSQIVNDFQKGDIAEGYSVSREKKESFPLTVTSAQKNPTAFYLCASSILGSTNEKLFFGSGTQLSVL.

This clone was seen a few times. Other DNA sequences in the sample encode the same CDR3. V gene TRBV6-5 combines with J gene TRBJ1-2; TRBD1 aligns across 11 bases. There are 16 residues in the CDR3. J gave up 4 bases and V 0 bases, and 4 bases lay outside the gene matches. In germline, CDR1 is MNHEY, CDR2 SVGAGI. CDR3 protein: CASSYSRTGGGYGYTF. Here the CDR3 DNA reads TGTGCCAGCAGTTACTCGAGGACAGGGGGCGGCTATGGCTACACCTTC.

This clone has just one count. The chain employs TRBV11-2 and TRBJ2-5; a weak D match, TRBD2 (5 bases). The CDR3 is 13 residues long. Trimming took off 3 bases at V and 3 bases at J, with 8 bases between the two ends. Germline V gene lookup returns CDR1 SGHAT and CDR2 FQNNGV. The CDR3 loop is CASSFSGEETQYF. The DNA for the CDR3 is TGTGCCAGCAGCTTCAGCGGAGAAGAGACCCAGTACTTC. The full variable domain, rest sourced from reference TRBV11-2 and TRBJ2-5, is EAGVAQSPRYKIIEKRQSVAFWCNPISGHATLYWYQQILGQGPKLLIQFQNNGVVDDSQLPKDRFSAERLKGVDSTLKIQPAKLEDSAVYLCASSFSGEETQYFGPGTRLLVL.

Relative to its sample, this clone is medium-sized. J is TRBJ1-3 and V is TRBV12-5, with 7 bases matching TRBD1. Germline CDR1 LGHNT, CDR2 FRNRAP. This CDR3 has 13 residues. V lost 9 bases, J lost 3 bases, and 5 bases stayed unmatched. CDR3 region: CASGQGVGNTIYF. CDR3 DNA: TGTGCTAGCGGGCAGGGGGTTGGAAACACCATATATTTT.

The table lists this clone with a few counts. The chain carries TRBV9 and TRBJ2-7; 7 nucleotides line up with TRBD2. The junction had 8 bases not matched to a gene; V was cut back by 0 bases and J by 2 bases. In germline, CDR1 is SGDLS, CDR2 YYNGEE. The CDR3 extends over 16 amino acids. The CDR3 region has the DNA TGTGCCAGCAGCGTAGGTCCTAGCGGAGGGCCCTACGAGCAGTACTTC. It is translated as CASSVGPSGGPYEQYF.

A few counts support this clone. In DNA form, the CDR3 reads TGCGCCAGCAGCTTGGGGACAGGGGCGGCTTTCTTT. Translated: CASSLGTGAAFF. V and J are TRBV5-1 and TRBJ1-1, with 9 bases matching TRBD1. This CDR3 has 12 residues. V lost 0 bases, J lost 11 bases, and 2 bases stayed unmatched. From germline, CDR1 is SGHRS and CDR2 YFSETQ.

The CDR3 here is CASSLTSGSYEQYF. CDR3 sequence (DNA): TGTGCCAGCAGTCTTACTAGCGGGAGTTACGAGCAGTACTTC. The rearrangement links TRBV6-6 to TRBJ2-7; 11 nucleotides align to TRBD2. Germline V lookup: CDR1 MNHNY, CDR2 SVGAGI (reference sequence). J gave up 4 bases and V 5 bases, and 4 bases lay outside the gene matches. The CDR3 extends over 14 amino acids.

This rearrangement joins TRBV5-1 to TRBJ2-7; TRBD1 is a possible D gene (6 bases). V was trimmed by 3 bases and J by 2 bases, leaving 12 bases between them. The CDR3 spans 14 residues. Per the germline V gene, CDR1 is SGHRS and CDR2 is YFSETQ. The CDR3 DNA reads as TGCGCCAGCAGCTCGGTGACAGGTACCTACGAGCAGTACTTC. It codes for CASSSVTGTYEQYF.

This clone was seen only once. CDR3 DNA sequence: TGTGCCAGCTCACCGAGGTCTCCACCCTTGGGCGAGCAGTACTTC. It yields the protein CASSPRSPPLGEQYF. The chain couples TRBV18 to TRBJ2-7; D gene uncertain. Germline-derived CDR1 and CDR2 are KGHSH and LQKENI. This CDR3 comprises 15 residues. The germline V and J ends were trimmed by 3 bases and 6 bases, with 18 bases remaining between them.